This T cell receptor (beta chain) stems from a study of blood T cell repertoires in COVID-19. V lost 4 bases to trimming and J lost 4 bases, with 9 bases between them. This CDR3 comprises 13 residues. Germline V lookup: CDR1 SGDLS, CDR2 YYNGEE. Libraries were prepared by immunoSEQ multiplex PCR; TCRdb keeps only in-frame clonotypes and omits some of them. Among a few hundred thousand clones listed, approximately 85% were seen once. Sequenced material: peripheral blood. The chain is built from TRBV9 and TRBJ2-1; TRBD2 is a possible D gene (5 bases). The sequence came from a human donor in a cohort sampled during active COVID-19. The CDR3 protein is CASSLGLYNEQFF. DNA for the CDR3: TGTGCCAGCAGCCTAGGACTTTACAATGAGCAGTTCTTC.